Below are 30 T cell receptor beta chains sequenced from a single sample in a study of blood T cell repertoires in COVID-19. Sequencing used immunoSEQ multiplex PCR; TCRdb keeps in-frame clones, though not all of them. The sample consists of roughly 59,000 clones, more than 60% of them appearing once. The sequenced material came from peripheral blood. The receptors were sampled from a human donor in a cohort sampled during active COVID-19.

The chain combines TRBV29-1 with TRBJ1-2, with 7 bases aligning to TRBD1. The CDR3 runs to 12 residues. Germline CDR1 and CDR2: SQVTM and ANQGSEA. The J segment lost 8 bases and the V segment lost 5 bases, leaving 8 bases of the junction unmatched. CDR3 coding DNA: TGCAGCGTTTCACAGGGGCTCGGGGGCTACACCTTC. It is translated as CSVSQGLGGYTF. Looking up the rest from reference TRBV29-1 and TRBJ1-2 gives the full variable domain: SAVISQKPSRDICQRGTSLTIQCQVDSQVTMMFWYRQQPGQSLTLIATANQGSEATYESGFVIDKFPISRPNLTFSTLTVSNMSPEDSSIYLCSVSQGLGGYTFGSGTRLTVV.

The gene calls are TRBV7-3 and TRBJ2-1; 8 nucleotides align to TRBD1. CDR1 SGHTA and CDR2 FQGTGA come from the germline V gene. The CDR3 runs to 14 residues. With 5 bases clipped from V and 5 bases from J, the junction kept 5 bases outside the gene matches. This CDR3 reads CASSPRTGNNEQFF. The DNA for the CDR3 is TGTGCCAGCAGCCCCCGGACAGGGAACAATGAGCAGTTCTTC.

As DNA, the CDR3 is TGTGCCAGCAGCCACGCCTCAGAGGGACTAGCGGGAGCAGAGACCCAGTACTTC. Protein sequence: CASSHASEGLAGAETQYF. V is TRBV4-2 and J is TRBJ2-5, with 14 bases fitting TRBD2. V was pared by 3 bases and J by 4 bases, with 10 bases of the junction left unmatched. Germline V gene sequence: CDR1 LGHNA, CDR2 YNFKEQ. This CDR3 region has 18 residues.

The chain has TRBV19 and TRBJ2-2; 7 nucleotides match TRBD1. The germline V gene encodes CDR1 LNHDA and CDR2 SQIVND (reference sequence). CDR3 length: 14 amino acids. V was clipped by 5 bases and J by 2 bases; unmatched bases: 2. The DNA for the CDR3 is TGTGCCAGTAGTCGACAGGGAAACACCGGGGAGCTGTTTTTT. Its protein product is CASSRQGNTGELFF.

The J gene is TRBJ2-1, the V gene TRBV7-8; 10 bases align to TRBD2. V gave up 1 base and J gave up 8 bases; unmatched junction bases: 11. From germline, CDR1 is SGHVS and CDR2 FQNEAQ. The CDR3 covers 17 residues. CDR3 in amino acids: CASSLEEREGQGDEQFF. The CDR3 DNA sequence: TGTGCCAGCAGCTTAGAAGAGCGGGAGGGCCAAGGCGATGAGCAGTTCTTC.

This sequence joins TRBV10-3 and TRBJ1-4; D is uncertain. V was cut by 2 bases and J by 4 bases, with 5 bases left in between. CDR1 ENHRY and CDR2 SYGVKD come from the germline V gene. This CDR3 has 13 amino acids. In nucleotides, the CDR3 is TGTGCCATCAGTGAGCGGGATAATGAAAAACTGTTTTTT. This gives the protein CAISERDNEKLFF.

CDR3 coding DNA: TGTGCCAGCAGTTCTTTCACCGGGACAGGGTCTTACGAGCAGTACTTC. Translating gives CASSSFTGTGSYEQYF. The chain couples TRBV28 to TRBJ2-7; 9 bases are a match to TRBD1. CDR3 length equals 16 residues. J gave up 4 bases and V 4 bases, and 11 bases lay outside the gene matches. Germline CDR1 reads MDHEN; CDR2 reads SYDVKM. Based on the CDR3 plus reference TRBV28 and TRBJ2-7, the full variable domain is DVKVTQSSRYLVKRTGEKVFLECVQDMDHENMFWYRQDPGLGLRLIYFSYDVKMKEKGDIPEGYSVSREKKERFSLILESASTNQTSMYLCASSSFTGTGSYEQYFGPGTRLTVT.

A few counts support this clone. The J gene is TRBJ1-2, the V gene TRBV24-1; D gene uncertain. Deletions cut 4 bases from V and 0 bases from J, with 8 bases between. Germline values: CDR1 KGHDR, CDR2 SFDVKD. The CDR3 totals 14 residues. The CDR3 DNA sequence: TGTGCCACCAGTGACAGATCTCCTAACTATGGCTACACCTTC. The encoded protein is CATSDRSPNYGYTF.

The CDR3 protein is CASSDSTENTEAFF. CDR3 DNA sequence: TGTGCCAGCAGTGACTCGACAGAGAACACTGAAGCTTTCTTT. This chain links TRBV6-4 with TRBJ1-1; D possibly corresponds to TRBD1 (5 bases). V was clipped by 0 bases and J by 1 base, with 6 bases between them. CDR1 is MRHNA, CDR2 SNTAGT, per germline. CDR3 length: 14 amino acids.

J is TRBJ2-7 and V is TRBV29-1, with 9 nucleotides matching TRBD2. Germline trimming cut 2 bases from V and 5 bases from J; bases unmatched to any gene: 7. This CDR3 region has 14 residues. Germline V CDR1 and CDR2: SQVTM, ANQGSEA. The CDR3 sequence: CSVENGTSRDEQYF. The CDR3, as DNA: TGCAGCGTTGAAAATGGGACTAGCCGTGACGAGCAGTACTTC.

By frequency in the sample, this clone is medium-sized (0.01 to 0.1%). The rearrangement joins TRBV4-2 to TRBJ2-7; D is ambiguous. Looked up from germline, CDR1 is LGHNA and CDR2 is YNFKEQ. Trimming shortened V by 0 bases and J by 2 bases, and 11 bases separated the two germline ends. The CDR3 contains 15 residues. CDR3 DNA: TGTGCCAGCAGCCAAGAAGAAGGAGCCGCCTACGAGCAGTACTTC. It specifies CASSQEEGAAYEQYF.

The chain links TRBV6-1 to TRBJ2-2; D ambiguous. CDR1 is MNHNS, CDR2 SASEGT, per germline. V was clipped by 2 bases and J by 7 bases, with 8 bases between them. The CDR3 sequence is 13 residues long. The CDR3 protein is CASSEMRDGELFF. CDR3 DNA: TGTGCCAGCAGTGAAATGAGAGACGGGGAGCTGTTTTTT.

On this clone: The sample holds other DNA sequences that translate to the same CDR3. CDR3 in amino acids: CASSFQSYNEQFF. CDR3 nucleotides: TGTGCCAGCAGCTTCCAATCCTACAATGAGCAGTTCTTC. J is TRBJ2-1 and V is TRBV7-6; D remains unclear. This CDR3 is 13 amino acids long. Trimming stripped 3 bases from V and 1 base from J, with 4 bases between. Germline loops: CDR1 SGHVS, CDR2 FNYEAQ.

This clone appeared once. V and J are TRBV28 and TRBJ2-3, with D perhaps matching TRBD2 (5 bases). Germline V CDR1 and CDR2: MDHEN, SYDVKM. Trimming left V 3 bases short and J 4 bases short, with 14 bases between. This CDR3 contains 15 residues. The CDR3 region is CASSLPTSDPDTQYF. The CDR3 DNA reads TGTGCCAGCAGTTTGCCTACTAGTGATCCAGATACGCAGTATTTT.

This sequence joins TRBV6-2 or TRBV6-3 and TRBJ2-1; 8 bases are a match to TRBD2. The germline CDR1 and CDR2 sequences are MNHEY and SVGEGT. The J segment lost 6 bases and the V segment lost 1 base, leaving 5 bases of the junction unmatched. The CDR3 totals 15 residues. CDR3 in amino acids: CASSYCLAGRNEQFF. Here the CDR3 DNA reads TGTGCCAGCAGTTACTGTCTAGCGGGCCGCAATGAGCAGTTCTTC.

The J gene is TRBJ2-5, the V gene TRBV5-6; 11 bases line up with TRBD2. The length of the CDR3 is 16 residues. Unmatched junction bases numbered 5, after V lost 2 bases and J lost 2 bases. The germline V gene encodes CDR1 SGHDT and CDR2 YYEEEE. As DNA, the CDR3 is TGTGCCAGCAGCTTAGGGACTAGCGGAGAACAAGAGACCCAGTACTTC. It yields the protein CASSLGTSGEQETQYF.

The CDR3 region is CASSLGRDRGGHSPLHF. Here the CDR3 DNA reads TGTGCCAGCAGCTTAGGTCGGGACCGGGGGGGTCATTCACCCCTCCACTTT. The chain couples TRBV7-9 to TRBJ1-6; tentatively, D is TRBD1 (5 bases). The CDR3 consists of 17 residues. V dropped 1 base and J dropped 8 bases, with 18 bases sitting between them. Germline CDR1 and CDR2: SEHNR and FQNEAQ (reference sequence).

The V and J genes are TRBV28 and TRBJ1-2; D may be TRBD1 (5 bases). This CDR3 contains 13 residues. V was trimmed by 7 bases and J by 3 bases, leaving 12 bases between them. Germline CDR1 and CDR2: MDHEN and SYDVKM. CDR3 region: CASNPRAYYGYTF. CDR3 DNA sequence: TGTGCCAGCAACCCCAGGGCGTACTATGGCTACACCTTC.

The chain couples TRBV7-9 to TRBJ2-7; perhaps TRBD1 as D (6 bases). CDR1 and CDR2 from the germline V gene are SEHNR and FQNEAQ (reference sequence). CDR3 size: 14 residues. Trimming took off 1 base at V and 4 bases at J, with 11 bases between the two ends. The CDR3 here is CASSLETRGYEQYF. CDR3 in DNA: TGTGCCAGCAGCTTAGAGACCAGGGGTTACGAGCAGTACTTC. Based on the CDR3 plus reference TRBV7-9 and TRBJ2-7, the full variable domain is DTGVSQNPRHKITKRGQNVTFRCDPISEHNRLYWYRQTLGQGPEFLTYFQNEAQLEKSRLLSDRFSAERPKGSFSTLEIQRTEQGDSAMYLCASSLETRGYEQYFGPGTRLTVT.

CDR3 protein: CASSPTGTSANEQFF. CDR3 bases: TGTGCCAGCAGCCCCACCGGGACTAGCGCTAATGAGCAGTTCTTC. The chain employs TRBV7-3 and TRBJ2-1, with 10 bases aligning to TRBD2. CDR3 length: 15 amino acids. V was clipped by 5 bases and J by 7 bases; unmatched bases: 8. Germline loops: CDR1 SGHTA, CDR2 FQGTGA.

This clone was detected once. As DNA, the CDR3 is TGTGCCAGCAGCTTAGCACCCCCACTAGCGGGTCGGGGAGATACGCAGTATTTT. This translates into CASSLAPPLAGRGDTQYF. V gene TRBV7-2 combines with J gene TRBJ2-3; TRBD2 agrees at 9 bases. The CDR3 totals 18 residues. Germline CDR1 is SGHTA and CDR2 is FQGNSA. The V gene end was trimmed by 0 bases and the J gene end by 5 bases; junction bases not matched to a gene: 12.

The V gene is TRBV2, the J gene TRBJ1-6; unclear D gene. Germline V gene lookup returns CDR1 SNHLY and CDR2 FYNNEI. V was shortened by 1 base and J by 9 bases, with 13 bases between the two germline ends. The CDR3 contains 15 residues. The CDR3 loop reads CASSEGRSEGSPLHF. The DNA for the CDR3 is TGTGCCAGCAGTGAAGGGAGGAGCGAGGGTTCACCCCTCCACTTT.

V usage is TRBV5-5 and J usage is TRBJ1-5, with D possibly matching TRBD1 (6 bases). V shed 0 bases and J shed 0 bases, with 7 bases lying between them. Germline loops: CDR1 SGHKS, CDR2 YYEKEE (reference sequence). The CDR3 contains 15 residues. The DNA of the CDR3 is TGTGCCAGCAGCTTGGGCAGGGGTAGCAATCAGCCCCAGCATTTT. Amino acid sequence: CASSLGRGSNQPQHF.

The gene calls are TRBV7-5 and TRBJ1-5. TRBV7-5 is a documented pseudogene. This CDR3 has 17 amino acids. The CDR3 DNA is TGTGCCAGAAGCTTAGACGGGGGGGGCCATAGCAATCAGCCCCAGCATTTT. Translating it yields CARSLDGGGHSNQPQHF.

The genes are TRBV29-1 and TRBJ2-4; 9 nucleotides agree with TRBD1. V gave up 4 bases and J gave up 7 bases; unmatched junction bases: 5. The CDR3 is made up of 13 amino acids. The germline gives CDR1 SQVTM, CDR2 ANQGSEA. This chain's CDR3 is CSVGTGDGNIQYF. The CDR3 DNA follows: TGCAGCGTTGGGACAGGGGACGGGAACATTCAGTACTTC. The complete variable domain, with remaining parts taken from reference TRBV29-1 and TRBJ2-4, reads SAVISQKPSRDICQRGTSLTIQCQVDSQVTMMFWYRQQPGQSLTLIATANQGSEATYESGFVIDKFPISRPNLTFSTLTVSNMSPEDSSIYLCSVGTGDGNIQYFGAGTRLSVL.

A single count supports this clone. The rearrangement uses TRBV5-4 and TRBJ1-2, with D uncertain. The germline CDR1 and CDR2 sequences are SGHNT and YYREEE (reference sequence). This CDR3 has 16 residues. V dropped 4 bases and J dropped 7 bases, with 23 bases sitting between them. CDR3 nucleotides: TGTGCCAGCAGCCCGATGGTGGCGCCCGGGATGAGTGGCTACACCTTC. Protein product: CASSPMVAPGMSGYTF.

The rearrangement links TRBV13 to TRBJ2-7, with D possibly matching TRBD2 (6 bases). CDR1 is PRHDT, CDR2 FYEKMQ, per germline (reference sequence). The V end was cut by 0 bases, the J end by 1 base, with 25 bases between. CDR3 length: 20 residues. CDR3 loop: CASSLGLGGLAPQISYEQYF. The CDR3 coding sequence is TGTGCCAGCAGCTTAGGCCTGGGGGGTCTCGCACCCCAGATTTCCTACGAGCAGTACTTC.

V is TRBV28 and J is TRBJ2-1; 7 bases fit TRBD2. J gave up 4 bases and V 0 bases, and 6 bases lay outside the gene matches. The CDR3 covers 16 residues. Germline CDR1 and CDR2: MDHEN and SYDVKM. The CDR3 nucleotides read TGTGCCAGCAGTTTATGGGCGGCTAGCGGTTACAATGAGCAGTTCTTC. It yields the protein CASSLWAASGYNEQFF.

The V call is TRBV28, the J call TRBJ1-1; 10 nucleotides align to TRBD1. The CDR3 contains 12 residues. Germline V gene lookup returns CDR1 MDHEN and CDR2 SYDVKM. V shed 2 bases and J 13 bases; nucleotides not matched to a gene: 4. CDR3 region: CASSLGQGESFF. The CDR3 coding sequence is TGTGCCAGCAGTTTAGGACAGGGGGAAAGTTTCTTT.

This chain's CDR3 is CAIRGTGESTEAFF. The CDR3 DNA is TGTGCCATCAGAGGGACAGGGGAGAGCACTGAAGCTTTCTTT. The V and J genes are TRBV10-3 and TRBJ1-1; 10 bases fit TRBD1. The CDR3 sequence is 14 residues long. Germline-derived CDR1 and CDR2 are ENHRY and SYGVKD. V lost 6 bases, J lost 4 bases, and 5 bases stayed unmatched.